This T cell receptor (beta chain) appears in the sequencing data of a study of cytomegalovirus exposure and HLA in healthy donors. Study-wide findings and caveats: Specificity of a few CMV-associated chains for CMV antigens was verified in vitro. TCR beta V- and J-gene trimming was later associated with a missense DCLRE1C variant. The study carried out a later analysis of TCR beta sequences. It associated 15,000 to 20,000 of them with specific HLA alleles at a false discovery rate of 0.05. The study designated 150 or so TCR beta chains cytomegalovirus-associated.

The CDR3 is 14 residues long. Deletions cut 4 bases from V and 4 bases from J, with 14 bases between. Germline CDR1 reads SGHRS; CDR2 reads YFSETQ. Primers: 60 Vbeta forward and 13 Jbeta reverse. Sequenced by immunoSEQ multiplex PCR; TCRdb stores in-frame clones only, minus some. Of about 160,000 clones in the sample, around 70% are singletons; the top ten hold 4% to 5%. For this clone: Its target is unknown. This CDR3 is also generated by other DNA sequences in the sample.

Sequenced material: PBMCs. The source is a man aged 18 to 29 in good health and CMV-seropositive. The V call is TRBV5-1, the J call TRBJ1-1; D is unresolved. The CDR3 coding sequence is TGCGCCAGCAGCCCGGAGGTGGGAGGCACTGAAGCTTTCTTT. Translated, it gives CASSPEVGGTEAFF.